The T cell receptor beta chain described here comes from a study of CD8+CD57+ T cells in acquired aplastic anemia. In the study overall: Isolated CD4+ and CD8+ cells, once sorted, yielded DNA averaging around 2.9 ug. Study-wide findings and caveats: It was found that fewer than 35 CD8+ CDR3 sequences were shared between patients and controls.

Profiles of TCR beta VDJ and CDR3 were generated from a genomic DNA template. TCRdb recomputed calls from the reads with MiXCR, one row per CDR3 protein. The table has about 180,000 distinct CDR3 sequences, about 45% seen once; the top ten hold around 1%. This clonotype was seen many times. Antigen: not known. CD8+CD57+ cell expansion, shown by flow cytometry, had occurred in the patients selected for sequencing. As a group, the patients uniformly had severe acquired aplastic anemia. The study sampled blood from patients who had received no therapy. The V gene end was trimmed by 5 bases and the J gene end by 7 bases; junction bases not matched to a gene: 10. This CDR3 spans 15 amino acids. Germline CDR1 reads LNHDA; CDR2 reads SQIVND (reference sequence).

Sequenced material: sorted CD4+, CD8+, or CD8+CD57+ T cells (not recorded which) from PBMCs. The source is a human donor with aplastic anemia. The chain couples TRBV19 to TRBJ1-1, with 10 nucleotides matching TRBD1. The CDR3 is CASSARGTGEGEAFF. CDR3 nucleotide sequence: TGTGCCAGTAGTGCCCGCGGGACAGGGGAGGGTGAAGCTTTCTTT.